Listed below are T cell receptor beta chains from one sample, sequenced in a study of blood T cell repertoires in COVID-19. The repertoire was sequenced with immunoSEQ multiplex PCR; TCRdb's copy has only in-frame clones and lacks some. The sample carries fewer than 90,000 clones, about 85% recorded once. The source material was peripheral blood. These receptor sequences come from a male donor with acute or convalescent COVID-19. Both conserved end residues are part of each CDR3. D genes are given only for firm matches. Rows give clone size only sometimes, using once, few, many, or a class for an expanded clone.

clone_size,d_call,v_call,j_call,cdr3_nt,cdr3_aa
once,.,TRBV6-6,TRBJ1-1,TGTGCCAGCAGGACAAGGACTGAAGCTTTCTTT,CASRTRTEAFF
.,.,TRBV28,TRBJ1-6,TGTGCCAGCAGTCCAGGGTTGGCCAGGAGCTCCTATAATTCACCCCTCCACTTT,CASSPGLARSSYNSPLHF
.,TRBD1,TRBV18,TRBJ2-1,TGTGCCAGCTCCTTAGGGACAGGTGAATACAATGAGCAGTTCTTC,CASSLGTGEYNEQFF
.,.,TRBV7-3,TRBJ1-4,TGTGCCAGCAGCGGGGCTCCAGGGGAAAAACTGTTTTTT,CASSGAPGEKLFF
few,.,TRBV5-1,TRBJ1-4,TGCGCCAGCAGCTTGGGGCCGGGGGGAGAAAAACTGTTTTTT,CASSLGPGGEKLFF
.,TRBD1,TRBV5-1,TRBJ2-7,TGCGCCAGCAGCCTACCGGGACAGGGGGACTACGAGCAGTACTTC,CASSLPGQGDYEQYF
.,TRBD1,TRBV5-8,TRBJ1-1,TGTGCCAGCAGCTTGGGAGACAGGGGGAACACTGAAGCTTTCTTT,CASSLGDRGNTEAFF
.,TRBD1,TRBV6-5,TRBJ2-3,TGTGCCAGCAGTTCCTACAGGGGGTTGGGCACAGATACGCAGTATTTT,CASSSYRGLGTDTQYF
.,.,TRBV21-1,TRBJ1-2,TGTGCCAGGTTTAGATGTCGGAGGCACTATGGCTACACCTTC,CARFRCRRHYGYTF
.,TRBD1,TRBV27,TRBJ2-7,TGTGCCAGCAGGACCACAGGGGGCTACGAGCAGTACTTC,CASRTTGGYEQYF
.,TRBD1,TRBV24-1,TRBJ2-2,TGTGCCACCAGTGATCTGCGGGCCAGGGGGACCGGGGAGCTGTTTTTT,CATSDLRARGTGELFF
.,TRBD1,TRBV15,TRBJ1-2,TGTGCCACCAGCAGACCGGACAGGGGGGGCTATGGCTACACCTTC,CATSRPDRGGYGYTF
.,.,TRBV19,TRBJ2-3,TGTGCCAGTAGCCAGGGGTCCTCCACAGATACGCAGTATTTT,CASSQGSSTDTQYF
.,TRBD1,TRBV6-5,TRBJ1-6,TGTGCCAGCAGATTTACAGGGGTCTATAATTCACCCCTCCACTTT,CASRFTGVYNSPLHF
.,TRBD2,TRBV6-5,TRBJ2-1,TGTGCCAGCAGCCCACGCGGGGGGGCCTACAATGAGCAGTTCTTC,CASSPRGGAYNEQFF
.,.,TRBV7-2,TRBJ2-6,TGTGCCAGCGCCGCGGGGCCTGGGGCCAACGTCCTGACTTTC,CASAAGPGANVLTF
.,.,TRBV3-1/TRBV3-2,TRBJ2-7,TGTGCCAGCAGCCCCTTCGGGTCGGGGGACTCCTACGAGCAGTACTTC,CASSPFGSGDSYEQYF
.,TRBD1,TRBV7-9,TRBJ1-1,TGTGCCAGCAGCTTAGAATCGACAGGGGGCACTGAAGCTTTCTTT,CASSLESTGGTEAFF
.,TRBD2,TRBV7-6,TRBJ2-1,TGTGCCAGCAGCTCGCTACTAGCGGGGGGTTCCTCCTACAATGAGCAGTTCTTC,CASSSLLAGGSSYNEQFF
.,.,TRBV2,TRBJ1-1,TGTGCCAGCAGTGTACAGGGTCCGGGGACTGAAGCTTTCTTT,CASSVQGPGTEAFF
.,.,TRBV19,TRBJ2-7,TGTGCCAGTAGTACTCCAGGGGTTCCCTACGAGCAGTACTTC,CASSTPGVPYEQYF
.,TRBD2,TRBV5-6,TRBJ2-3,TGTGCCAGCAGCTCGGGACTAGCGGGGGGGCAGAGTACGCAGTATTTT,CASSSGLAGGQSTQYF
.,.,TRBV30,TRBJ1-2,TGTGCCTGGAACTTCCAAGGGGCGTACGGCTACACCTTC,CAWNFQGAYGYTF
few,TRBD2,TRBV29-1,TRBJ2-5,TGCAGCGTGGCTACTAGCGGGGGGGCCTACGGGACCCAGTACTTC,CSVATSGGAYGTQYF
few,TRBD1,TRBV7-9,TRBJ1-2,TGTGCCAGCAGCTTAGTACAGGGGGCAGATGGCTACACCTTC,CASSLVQGADGYTF